This TCR beta chain was sequenced for a study of shared clonotypes between healthy human individuals. Study in general: Per-donor plates numbered three CD4 naive, three CD4 memory, two CD8 naive and one CD8 memory.

Each sample came from a Caucasian adult donor living in Nashville, Tennessee. General study findings and limits: Blood alone was sampled, and tissue repertoires likely differ. Relative to clonotypes present in all four donors, those not shared had lower generation probabilities.

Remarks on this clone: The antigen is undetermined.

This table comes from immunoSEQ multiplex PCR, and its TCRdb copy is limited to in-frame clones, with some not included. In the table there are roughly 2.4 million clones, 95% of which are singletons. The length of the CDR3 is 11 residues. Germline assignment: CDR1 SGHDT and CDR2 YYEEEE. V dropped 4 bases and J dropped 9 bases, with 8 bases sitting between them. The chain links TRBV5-6 to TRBJ2-1; D tentatively fits TRBD1 or TRBD2 (5 bases each). Sequencing was performed on naive CD4+ T cells sorted from blood. As for subset: CD45RA+ positively selected. This receptor was obtained from a man in his late teens or twenties in good health. The CDR3 bases are TGTGCCAGCAGCGGGGGATTTGAGCAGTTCTTC. Translating gives CASSGGFEQFF.